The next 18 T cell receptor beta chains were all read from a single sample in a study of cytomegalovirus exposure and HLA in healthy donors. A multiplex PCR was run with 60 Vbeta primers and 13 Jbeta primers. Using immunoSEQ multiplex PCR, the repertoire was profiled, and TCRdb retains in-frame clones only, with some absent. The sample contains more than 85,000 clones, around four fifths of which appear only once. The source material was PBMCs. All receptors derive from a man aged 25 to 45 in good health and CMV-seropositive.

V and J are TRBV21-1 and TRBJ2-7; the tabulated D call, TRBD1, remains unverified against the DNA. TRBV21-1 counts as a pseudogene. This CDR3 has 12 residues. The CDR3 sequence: CASRFTGVEQYF. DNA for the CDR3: TGTGCCAGCAGGTTTACAGGGGTTGAGCAGTACTTC.

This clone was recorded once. CDR3 region: CASSSLKLANEKLFF. In DNA, the CDR3 is TGTGCCAGCAGCTCACTAAAGCTTGCTAATGAAAAACTGTTTTTT. The chain employs TRBV27 and TRBJ1-4; D unresolved. Germline CDR1 MNHEY, CDR2 SMNVEV (reference sequence). CDR3 size: 15 residues. V was pared by 6 bases and J by 3 bases, with 14 bases between.

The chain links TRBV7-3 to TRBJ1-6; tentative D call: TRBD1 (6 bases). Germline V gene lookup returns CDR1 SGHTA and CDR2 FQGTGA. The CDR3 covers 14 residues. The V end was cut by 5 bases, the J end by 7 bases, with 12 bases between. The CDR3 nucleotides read TGTGCCAGCAGCCTGACAGGACTGAATTCACCCCTCCACTTT. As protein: CASSLTGLNSPLHF.

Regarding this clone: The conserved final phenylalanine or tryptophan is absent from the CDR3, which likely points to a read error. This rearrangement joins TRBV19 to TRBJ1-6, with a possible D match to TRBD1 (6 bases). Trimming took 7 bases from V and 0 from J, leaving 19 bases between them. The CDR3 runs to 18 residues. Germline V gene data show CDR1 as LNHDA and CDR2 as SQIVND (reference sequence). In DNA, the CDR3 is TGTGCCAGTACCCACCGTCGGGGGGCCAGCTCCTATAATTCACCCCTCCACTTG. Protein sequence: CASTHRRGASSYNSPLHL.

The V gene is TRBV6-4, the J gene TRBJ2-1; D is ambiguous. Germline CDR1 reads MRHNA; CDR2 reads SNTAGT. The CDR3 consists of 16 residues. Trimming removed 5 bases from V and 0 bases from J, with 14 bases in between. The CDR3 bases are TGTGCCAGCAGTCCACACGACTGGAGCTCCTACAATGAGCAGTTCTTC. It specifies CASSPHDWSSYNEQFF.

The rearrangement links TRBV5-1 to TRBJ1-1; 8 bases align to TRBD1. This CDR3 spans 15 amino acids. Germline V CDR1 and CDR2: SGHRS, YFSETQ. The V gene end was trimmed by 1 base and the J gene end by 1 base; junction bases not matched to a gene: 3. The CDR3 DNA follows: TGCGCCAGCAGCTTGTCCGGACAGGGGAACACTGAAGCTTTCTTT. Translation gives CASSLSGQGNTEAFF.

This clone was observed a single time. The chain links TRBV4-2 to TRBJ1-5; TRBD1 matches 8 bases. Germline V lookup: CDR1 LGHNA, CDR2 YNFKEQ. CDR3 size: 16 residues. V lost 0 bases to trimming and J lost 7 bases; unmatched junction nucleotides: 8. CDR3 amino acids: CASSQEAAGGAQPQHF. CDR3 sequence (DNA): TGTGCCAGCAGCCAAGAAGCGGCAGGGGGCGCCCAGCCCCAGCATTTT.

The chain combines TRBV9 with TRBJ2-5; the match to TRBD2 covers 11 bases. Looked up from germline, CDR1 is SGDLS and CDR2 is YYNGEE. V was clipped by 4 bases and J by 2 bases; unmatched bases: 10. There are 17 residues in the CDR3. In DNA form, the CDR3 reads TGTGCCAGCAGCCCATGGCTAGCGGGGGGTTTGCAAGAGACCCAGTACTTC. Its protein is CASSPWLAGGLQETQYF.

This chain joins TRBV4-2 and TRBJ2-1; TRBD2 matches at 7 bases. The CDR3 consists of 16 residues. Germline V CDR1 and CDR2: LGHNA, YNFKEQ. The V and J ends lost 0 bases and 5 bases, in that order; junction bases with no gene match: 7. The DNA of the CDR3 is TGTGCCAGCAGCCAAGATGGCCAGCGGGACGACAATGAGCAGTTCTTC. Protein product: CASSQDGQRDDNEQFF.

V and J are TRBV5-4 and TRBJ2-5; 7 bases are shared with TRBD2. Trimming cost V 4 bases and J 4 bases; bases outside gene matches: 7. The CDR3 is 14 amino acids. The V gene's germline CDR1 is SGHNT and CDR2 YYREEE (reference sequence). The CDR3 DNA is TGTGCCAGCAGCGAAGGGAGGGGAACAGAGACCCAGTACTTC. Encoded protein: CASSEGRGTETQYF. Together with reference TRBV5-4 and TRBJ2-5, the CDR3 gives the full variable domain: ETGVTQSPTHLIKTRGQQVTLRCSSQSGHNTVSWYQQALGQGPQFIFQYYREEENGRGNFPPRFSGLQFPNYSSELNVNALELDDSALYLCASSEGRGTETQYFGPGTRLLVL.

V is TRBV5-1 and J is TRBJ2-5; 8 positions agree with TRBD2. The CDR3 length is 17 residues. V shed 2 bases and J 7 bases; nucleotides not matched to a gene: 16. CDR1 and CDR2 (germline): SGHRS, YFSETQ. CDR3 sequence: CASSLEAGVPLWGTQYF. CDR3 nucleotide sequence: TGCGCCAGCAGCTTAGAAGCGGGGGTGCCTCTGTGGGGGACCCAGTACTTC. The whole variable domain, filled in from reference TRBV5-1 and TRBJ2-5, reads KAGVTQTPRYLIKTRGQQVTLSCSPISGHRSVSWYQQTPGQGLQFLFEYFSETQRNKGNFPGRFSGRQFSNSRSEMNVSTLELGDSALYLCASSLEAGVPLWGTQYFGPGTRLLVL.

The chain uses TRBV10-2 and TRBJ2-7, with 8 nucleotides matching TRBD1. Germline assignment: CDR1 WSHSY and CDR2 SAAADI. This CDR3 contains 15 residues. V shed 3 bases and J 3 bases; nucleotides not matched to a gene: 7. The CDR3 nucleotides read TGCGCCAGCAGTGAAGTAGGACAGGGACTCTACGAGCAGTACTTC. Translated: CASSEVGQGLYEQYF.

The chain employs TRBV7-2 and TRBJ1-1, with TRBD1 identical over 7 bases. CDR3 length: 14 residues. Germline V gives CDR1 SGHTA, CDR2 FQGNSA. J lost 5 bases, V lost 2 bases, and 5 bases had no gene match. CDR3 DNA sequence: TGTGCCAGCAGCTTATCAGGGGGATGGACTGAAGCTTTCTTT. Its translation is CASSLSGGWTEAFF.

CDR3 sequence (DNA): TGTGCCAGCAGCTTAGGCCTATCCTACGAGCAGTACTTC. It yields the protein CASSLGLSYEQYF. The chain uses TRBV13 and TRBJ2-7; D is uncertain. From germline, CDR1 is PRHDT and CDR2 FYEKMQ (reference sequence). V was clipped by 0 bases and J by 1 base, with 4 bases between them. The CDR3 covers 13 residues. The full variable domain, in which reference TRBV13 and TRBJ2-7 provide the parts outside the CDR3, is AAGVIQSPRHLIKEKRETATLKCYPIPRHDTVYWYQQGPGQDPQFLISFYEKMQSDKGSIPDRFSAQQFSDYHSELNMSSLELGDSALYFCASSLGLSYEQYFGPGTRLTVT.

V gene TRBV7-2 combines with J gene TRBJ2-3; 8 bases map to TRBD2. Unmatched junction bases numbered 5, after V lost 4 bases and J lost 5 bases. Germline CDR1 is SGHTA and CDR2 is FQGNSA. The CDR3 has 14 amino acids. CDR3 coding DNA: TGTGCCAGCAGCTCAATAGCGGGGAGAGATACGCAGTATTTT. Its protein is CASSSIAGRDTQYF.

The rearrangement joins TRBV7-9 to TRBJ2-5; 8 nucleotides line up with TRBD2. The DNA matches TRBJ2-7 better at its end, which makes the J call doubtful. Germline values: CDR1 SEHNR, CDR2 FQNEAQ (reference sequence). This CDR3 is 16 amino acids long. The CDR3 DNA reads TGTGCCAGCAGCTTCGGGGGGGCAGGGATGACTTACGAGCAGTACTTC. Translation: CASSFGGAGMTYEQYF.

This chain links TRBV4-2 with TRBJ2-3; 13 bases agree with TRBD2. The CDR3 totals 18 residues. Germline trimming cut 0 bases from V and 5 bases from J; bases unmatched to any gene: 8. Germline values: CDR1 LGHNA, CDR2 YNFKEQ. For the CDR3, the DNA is TGTGCCAGCAGCCAAGATAAGACTAGACTAGCGGGGGGAGATACGCAGTATTTT. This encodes CASSQDKTRLAGGDTQYF.

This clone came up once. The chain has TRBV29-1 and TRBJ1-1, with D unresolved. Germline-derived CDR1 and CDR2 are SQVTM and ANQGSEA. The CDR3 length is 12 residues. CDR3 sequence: CRVTLGSTEAFF. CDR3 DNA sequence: TGCAGAGTCACCCTCGGGTCCACTGAAGCTTTCTTT.